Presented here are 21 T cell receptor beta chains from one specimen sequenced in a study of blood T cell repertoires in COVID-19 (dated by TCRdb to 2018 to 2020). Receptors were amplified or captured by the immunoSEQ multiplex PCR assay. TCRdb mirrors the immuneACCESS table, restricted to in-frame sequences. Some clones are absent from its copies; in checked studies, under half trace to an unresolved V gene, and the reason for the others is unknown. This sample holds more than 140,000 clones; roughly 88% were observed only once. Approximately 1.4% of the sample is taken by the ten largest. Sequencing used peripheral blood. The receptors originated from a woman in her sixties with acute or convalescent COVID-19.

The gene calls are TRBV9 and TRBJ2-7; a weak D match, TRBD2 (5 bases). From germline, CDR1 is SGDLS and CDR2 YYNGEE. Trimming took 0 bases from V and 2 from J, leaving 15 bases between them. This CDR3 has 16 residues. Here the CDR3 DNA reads TGTGCCAGCAGCGTAGCACCGGGATCGCCTACCTACGAGCAGTACTTC. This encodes CASSVAPGSPTYEQYF.

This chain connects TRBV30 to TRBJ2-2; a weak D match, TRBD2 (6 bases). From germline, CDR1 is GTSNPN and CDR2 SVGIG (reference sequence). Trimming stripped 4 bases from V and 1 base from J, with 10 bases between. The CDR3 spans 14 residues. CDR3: CAWNPGGNTGELFF. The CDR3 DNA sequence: TGTGCCTGGAACCCCGGGGGGAACACCGGGGAGCTGTTTTTT.

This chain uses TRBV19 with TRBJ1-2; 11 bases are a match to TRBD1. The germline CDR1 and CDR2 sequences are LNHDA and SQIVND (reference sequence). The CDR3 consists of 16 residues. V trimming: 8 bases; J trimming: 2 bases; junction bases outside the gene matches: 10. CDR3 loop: CASVERGQGENYGYTF. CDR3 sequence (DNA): TGTGCCAGTGTGGAGAGGGGACAGGGGGAGAACTATGGCTACACCTTC.

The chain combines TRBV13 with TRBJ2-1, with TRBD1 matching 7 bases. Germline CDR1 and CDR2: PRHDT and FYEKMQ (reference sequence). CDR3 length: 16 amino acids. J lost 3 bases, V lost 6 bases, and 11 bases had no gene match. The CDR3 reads CASRATGSLGYNEQFF. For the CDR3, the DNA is TGTGCCAGCAGGGCGACAGGGAGTTTGGGCTACAATGAGCAGTTCTTC.

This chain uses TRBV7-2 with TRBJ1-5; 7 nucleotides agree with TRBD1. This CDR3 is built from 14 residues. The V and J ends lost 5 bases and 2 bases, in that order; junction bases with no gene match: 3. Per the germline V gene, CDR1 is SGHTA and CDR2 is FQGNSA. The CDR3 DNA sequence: TGTGCCAGCAGCCTTGACAGGGGCAATCAGCCCCAGCATTTT. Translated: CASSLDRGNQPQHF.

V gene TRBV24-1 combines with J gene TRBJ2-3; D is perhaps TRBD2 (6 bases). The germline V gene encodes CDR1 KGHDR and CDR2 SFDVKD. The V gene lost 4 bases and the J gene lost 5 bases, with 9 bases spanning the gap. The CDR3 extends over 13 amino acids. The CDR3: CATSDLSGDTQYF. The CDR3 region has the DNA TGTGCCACCAGTGACCTTAGCGGAGATACGCAGTATTTT.

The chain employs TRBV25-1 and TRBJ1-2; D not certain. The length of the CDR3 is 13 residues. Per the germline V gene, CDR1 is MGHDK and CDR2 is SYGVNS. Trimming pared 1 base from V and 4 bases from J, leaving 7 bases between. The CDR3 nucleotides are TGTGCCAGCAGTGAATTCCCGGGCTATGGCTACACCTTC. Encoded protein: CASSEFPGYGYTF.

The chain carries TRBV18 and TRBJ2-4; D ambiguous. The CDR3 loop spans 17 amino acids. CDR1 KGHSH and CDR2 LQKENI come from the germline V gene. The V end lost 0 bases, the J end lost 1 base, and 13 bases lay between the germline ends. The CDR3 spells CASSPPTPERAKNIQYF. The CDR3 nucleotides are TGTGCCAGCTCACCACCTACTCCGGAGAGGGCCAAAAACATTCAGTACTTC.

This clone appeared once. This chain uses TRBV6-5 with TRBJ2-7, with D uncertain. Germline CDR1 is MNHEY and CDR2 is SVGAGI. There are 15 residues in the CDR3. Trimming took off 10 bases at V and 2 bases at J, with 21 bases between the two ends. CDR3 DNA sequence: TGTGCCACCAGCTACACCCTCAGTCCTCCCTACGAGCAGTACTTC. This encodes CATSYTLSPPYEQYF.

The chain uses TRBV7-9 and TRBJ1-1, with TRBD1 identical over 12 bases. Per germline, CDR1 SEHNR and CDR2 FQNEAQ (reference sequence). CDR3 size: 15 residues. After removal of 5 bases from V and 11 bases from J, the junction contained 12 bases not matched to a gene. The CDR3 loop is CASSLHGTGGGSAFF. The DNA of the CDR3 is TGTGCCAGCAGCCTACACGGGACAGGGGGCGGATCGGCTTTCTTT.

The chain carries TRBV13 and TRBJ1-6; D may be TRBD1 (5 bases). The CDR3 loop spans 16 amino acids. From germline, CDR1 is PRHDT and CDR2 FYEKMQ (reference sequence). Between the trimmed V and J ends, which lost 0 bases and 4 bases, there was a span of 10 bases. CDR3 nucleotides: TGTGCCAGCAGCTTAGGAGGGGTCCTATATAATTCACCCCTCCACTTT. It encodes CASSLGGVLYNSPLHF.

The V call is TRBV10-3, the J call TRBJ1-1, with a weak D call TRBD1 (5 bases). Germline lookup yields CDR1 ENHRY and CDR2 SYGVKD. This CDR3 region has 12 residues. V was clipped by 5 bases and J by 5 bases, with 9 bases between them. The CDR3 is CAISKQETEAFF. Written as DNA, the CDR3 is TGTGCCATCAGTAAACAGGAAACTGAAGCTTTCTTT.

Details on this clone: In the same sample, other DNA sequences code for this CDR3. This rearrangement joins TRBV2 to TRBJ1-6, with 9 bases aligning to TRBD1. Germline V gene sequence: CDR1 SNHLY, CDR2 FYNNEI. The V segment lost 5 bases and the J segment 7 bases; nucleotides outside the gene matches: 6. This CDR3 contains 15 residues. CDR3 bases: TGTGCCAGCAGTCCAAGGACAGGGGAGAATTCACCCCTCCACTTT. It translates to CASSPRTGENSPLHF.

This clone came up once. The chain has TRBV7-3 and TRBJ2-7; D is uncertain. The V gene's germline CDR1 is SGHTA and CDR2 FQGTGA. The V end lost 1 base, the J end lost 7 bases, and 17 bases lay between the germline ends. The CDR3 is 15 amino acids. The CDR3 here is CASSLSAASAGEQYF. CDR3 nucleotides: TGTGCCAGCAGCTTAAGCGCGGCATCTGCTGGGGAGCAGTACTTC.

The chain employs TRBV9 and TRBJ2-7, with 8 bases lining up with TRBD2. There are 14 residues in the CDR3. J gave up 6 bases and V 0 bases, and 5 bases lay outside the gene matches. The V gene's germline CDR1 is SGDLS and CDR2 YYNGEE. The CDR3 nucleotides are TGTGCCAGCAGCGTAGGTGGGACTAGTGGCGAGCAGTACTTC. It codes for CASSVGGTSGEQYF.

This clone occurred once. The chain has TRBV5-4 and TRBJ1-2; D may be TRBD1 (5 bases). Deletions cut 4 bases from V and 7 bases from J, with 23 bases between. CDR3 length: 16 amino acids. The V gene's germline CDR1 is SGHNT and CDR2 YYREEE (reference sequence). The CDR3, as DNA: TGTGCCAGCAGCGGGAGGGAGGGGTCCCTTTCCGTTGGCTACACCTTC. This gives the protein CASSGREGSLSVGYTF.

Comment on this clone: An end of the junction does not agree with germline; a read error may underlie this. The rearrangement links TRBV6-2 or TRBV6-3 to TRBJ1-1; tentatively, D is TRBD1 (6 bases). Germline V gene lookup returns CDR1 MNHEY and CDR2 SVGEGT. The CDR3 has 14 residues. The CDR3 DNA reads TGTGCCAGCAGTTACGCGCAGGGGAACCCTGAAGCTTTCTTT. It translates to CASSYAQGNPEAFF.

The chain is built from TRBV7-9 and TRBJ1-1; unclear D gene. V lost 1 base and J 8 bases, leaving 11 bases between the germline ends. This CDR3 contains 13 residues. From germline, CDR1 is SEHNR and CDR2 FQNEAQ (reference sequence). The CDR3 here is CASSLVSAGEAFF. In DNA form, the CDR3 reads TGTGCCAGCAGCTTAGTATCTGCAGGCGAAGCTTTCTTT.

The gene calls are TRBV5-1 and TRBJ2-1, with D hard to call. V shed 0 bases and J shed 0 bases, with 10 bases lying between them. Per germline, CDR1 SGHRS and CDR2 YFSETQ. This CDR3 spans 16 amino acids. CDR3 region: CASSLAGESSYNEQFF. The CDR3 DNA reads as TGCGCCAGCAGCTTGGCCGGTGAGAGCTCCTACAATGAGCAGTTCTTC.

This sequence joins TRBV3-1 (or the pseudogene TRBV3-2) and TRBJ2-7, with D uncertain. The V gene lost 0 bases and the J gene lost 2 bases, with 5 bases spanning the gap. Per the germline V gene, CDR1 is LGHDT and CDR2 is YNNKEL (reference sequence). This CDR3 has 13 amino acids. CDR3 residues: CASSQDAAYEQYF. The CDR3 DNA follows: TGTGCCAGCAGCCAAGATGCGGCCTACGAGCAGTACTTC.

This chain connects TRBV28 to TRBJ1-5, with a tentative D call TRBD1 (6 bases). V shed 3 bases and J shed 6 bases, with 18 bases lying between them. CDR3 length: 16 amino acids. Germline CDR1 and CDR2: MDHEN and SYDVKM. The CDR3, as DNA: TGTGCCAGCAGTTTTATGAGGGGGGGGACGCGTCAGCCCCAGCATTTT. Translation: CASSFMRGGTRQPQHF. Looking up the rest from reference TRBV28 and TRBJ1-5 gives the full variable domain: DVKVTQSSRYLVKRTGEKVFLECVQDMDHENMFWYRQDPGLGLRLIYFSYDVKMKEKGDIPEGYSVSREKKERFSLILESASTNQTSMYLCASSFMRGGTRQPQHFGDGTRLSIL.